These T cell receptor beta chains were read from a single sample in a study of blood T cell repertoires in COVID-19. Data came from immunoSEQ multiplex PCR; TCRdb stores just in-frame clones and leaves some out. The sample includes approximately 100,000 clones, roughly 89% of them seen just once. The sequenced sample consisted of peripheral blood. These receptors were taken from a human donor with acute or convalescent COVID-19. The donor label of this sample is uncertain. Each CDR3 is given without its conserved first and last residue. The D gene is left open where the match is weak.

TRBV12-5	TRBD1	ASGLNRGTGYT
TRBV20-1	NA	SAIKGDGYT
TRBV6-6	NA	ASSGTTGNYGYT
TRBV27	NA	ASSFKSSYEQY
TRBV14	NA	ASSPSARSTDTQY
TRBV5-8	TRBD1	ASSFLDRASYEQY
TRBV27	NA	ASSFRERNEQF
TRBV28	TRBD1	ASSRQGASAQY
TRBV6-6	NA	ASSYSRQSYEQY
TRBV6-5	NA	ASSFQGGSTDTQY
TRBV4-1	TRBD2	ASSQGTSGKRGQF
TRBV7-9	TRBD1	ASSPRDRDHEQY
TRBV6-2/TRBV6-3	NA	ASSPGGSNTEAF
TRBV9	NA	ASSSTYGYT
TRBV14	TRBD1	ASSQANRGLRETQY
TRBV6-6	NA	ASSYGAAWGYT
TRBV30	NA	AWSALGETQY
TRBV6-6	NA	ASNDRGYSNQPQH
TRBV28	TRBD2	ASSLNRLAGGINNEQF
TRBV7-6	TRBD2	ASSLALAGSQETQY
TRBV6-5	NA	ASSSRGTEAF
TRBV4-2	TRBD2	ASSQGTSGYNEQF
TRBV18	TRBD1	ASSPGQASTDTQY
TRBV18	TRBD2	ASSQRLAGEYEQY
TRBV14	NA	ASSRGVTGEAF
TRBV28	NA	ASSSMFRQEFTF
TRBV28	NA	ASSADRTHEQY
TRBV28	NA	ASSLRGIAAQPQH
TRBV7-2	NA	ASSLGSRGRMNTEAF
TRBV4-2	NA	ASSQDHAVSGNTIY
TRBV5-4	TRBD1	ASSGDSSDTDTQY
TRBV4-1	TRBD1	ASSSYGTGGHTEAF
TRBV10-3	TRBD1	AIRPSRGRFGNTIY
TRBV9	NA	ASSPPAASSTDTQY
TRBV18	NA	ASSPPKAGTNEQF
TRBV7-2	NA	ASSLTVGSSSYEQY
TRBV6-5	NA	ASSRISDYGYT
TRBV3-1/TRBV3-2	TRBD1	ASSPRDSYYMNTEAF
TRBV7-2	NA	ASRQSSYNSPLH
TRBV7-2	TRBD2	ASSLSSGSYEQY
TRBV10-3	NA	AIKGLYTDTQY
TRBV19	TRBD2	ASSIIAGGTDTQY
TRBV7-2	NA	ASSLGGRVNEQY
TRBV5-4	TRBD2	ASSLVGTRKETQY
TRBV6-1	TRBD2	ASSELGLADNEQF
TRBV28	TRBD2	ASHLAGRYNEQF
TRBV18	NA	ASSPMEARNEKLF
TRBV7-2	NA	ASSVGGHRPQH
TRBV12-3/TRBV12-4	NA	ASSLLQGSEAF
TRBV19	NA	ASSPRGGSYNEQF
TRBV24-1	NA	ATGGEHNEQF
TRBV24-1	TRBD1	ATSDFQDREFRLSEAF
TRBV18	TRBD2	ASSPPGTSGTETQY
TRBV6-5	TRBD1	ASRGTVNEKLF
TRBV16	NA	ASSPNRVSNQPQH
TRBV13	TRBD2	ASSSSTSGRANEQF
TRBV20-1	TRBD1	SASLAGGNYGYT